This is a list of T cell receptor beta chains from one sample in a study of OX40 agonist ivuxolimab in advanced cancers. Sequencing was performed with immunoSEQ multiplex PCR; in TCRdb, only in-frame clones are kept and a portion is missing. The data contain about 81,000 clones, 75% to 90% of them singletons. The material sequenced was CD4+ or CD8+ T cells sorted from blood, taken in a trial of the OX40 agonist ivuxolimab. The receptors shown here come from an adult with an advanced solid tumor such as melanoma, head and neck, liver or kidney cancer. Both conserved end residues are part of each CDR3. A D gene is named only where the DNA matches it firmly. Clone size appears in some rows only: once, few, many, or a class for an expanded clone.

j_call	clone_size	d_call	v_call	cdr3_nt	cdr3_aa
TRBJ2-5	-	TRBD1	TRBV5-1	TGCGCCAGCAGTTCGGACAGGGCTAGAGAGACCCAGTACTTC	CASSSDRARETQYF
TRBJ2-3	-	TRBD1	TRBV28	TGTAAAAACAGGGGGCCCCACAACACAGATACGCAGTATTTT	CKNRGPHNTDTQYF
TRBJ2-7	-	TRBD1	TRBV10-3	TGTGCCATCAGTGATACAGGGGCCTCCTCCTACGAGCAGTACTTC	CAISDTGASSYEQYF
TRBJ2-5	-	-	TRBV5-1	TGCGCCAGCAGCACGGGACCGAAAGAGGAGACCCAGTACTTC	CASSTGPKEETQYF
TRBJ1-1	-	-	TRBV11-2	TGTGCCAGCAGCTTTGCGCGGGTTGAAGCTTTCTTT	CASSFARVEAFF
TRBJ1-2	-	-	TRBV19	TGTGCCAGTAGGAAGGGGCGCGAGGCGGCGGGTCGTAACTATGGCTACACCTTC	CASRKGREAAGRNYGYTF
TRBJ2-7	-	-	TRBV7-3	TGTGCCAGCAGCCGTTCCGGGACGGATGCCTACGAGCAGTACTTC	CASSRSGTDAYEQYF
TRBJ2-4	once	-	TRBV6-5	TGTGCCAGCAGTGCCCGGACAGTCAAAAAAAACATTCAGTACTTC	CASSARTVKKNIQYF
TRBJ2-5	-	TRBD1	TRBV27	TGTGCCAGCAGTTTGGGAGCCGGGACAGGGGGCTGGGGAGGAGAGACCCAGTACTTC	CASSLGAGTGGWGGETQYF
TRBJ2-3	-	-	TRBV6-4	TGTGCCAGCAGTTCCTCGAGGGGATCCAGCACAGATACGCAGTATTTT	CASSSSRGSSTDTQYF
TRBJ2-7	-	TRBD1	TRBV6-6	TGTGCCAGCAGTGACCGGGACAGGGCCTACGAGCAGTACTTC	CASSDRDRAYEQYF
TRBJ2-2	few	TRBD2	TRBV7-3	TGTGCCAGCAGCTTAGGCCTAGCGGGTACCGGGGAGCTGTTTTTT	CASSLGLAGTGELFF
TRBJ2-5	-	-	TRBV28	TGTGCCAGCAGTGCAGGCCCGGGTAGGGCATCAGGAGAGACCCAGTACTTC	CASSAGPGRASGETQYF
TRBJ2-2	-	-	TRBV11-1	TGTGCCAGCAGCCCCCCAACAGGCCGTTCCACCGGGGAGCTGTTTTTT	CASSPPTGRSTGELFF
TRBJ1-3	-	-	TRBV7-9	TGTGCCAGCAGCCGACAGGAAAGCTCTGGAAACACCATATATTTT	CASSRQESSGNTIYF
TRBJ1-3	once	-	TRBV7-2	TGTGCCAGCAGCTTGGGTGCAAGGCCTGGAAACACCATATATTTT	CASSLGARPGNTIYF
TRBJ1-5	-	TRBD1	TRBV6-5	TGTGCCAGCAGCCACAGGGGACAGAGCAATCAGCCCCAGCATTTT	CASSHRGQSNQPQHF
TRBJ2-7	-	-	TRBV4-3	TGCGCCAGCAGCCTGGATTCCCAGGGAATCGAGCAGTACTTC	CASSLDSQGIEQYF
TRBJ1-3	-	-	TRBV2	TGTGCCAGCAGTGTGGAGAATTACTCTGGAAACACCATATATTTT	CASSVENYSGNTIYF
TRBJ2-1	-	TRBD2	TRBV27	TGTGCCAGCAGTCGAACCAGACTAGCGGGTGCGAATGAGCAGTTCTTC	CASSRTRLAGANEQFF
TRBJ2-1	few	-	TRBV19	TGTGCCAGTAGTATTTTTTTGGCCCACAATGAGCAGTTCTTC	CASSIFLAHNEQFF
TRBJ1-2	-	-	TRBV9	TGTGCCAGCAGTCCAGGGACGTACAACTATGGCTACACCTTC	CASSPGTYNYGYTF